These T cell receptor beta chains were read from a single sample in a study of blood T cell repertoires in COVID-19. Sequencing was performed with immunoSEQ multiplex PCR; in TCRdb, only in-frame clones are kept and a portion is missing. The sample carries 350,000 to 400,000 clones, nearly 90% recorded once. Sequencing input: peripheral blood. The receptor source for this set is a man between 18 and 29 years old with active or convalescent COVID-19. The CDR3 runs from the conserved cysteine through the conserved F or W. Each record gives: clone size, V gene, D gene, J gene, CDR3 protein, CDR3 DNA. D genes are given only for firm matches. Clone size is stated in some rows and not others, as once, few, many or a class when expanded.

NA	TRBV27	NA	TRBJ1-2	CASSNGGGVLGYTF	TGTGCCAGCAGTAATGGGGGAGGGGTACTTGGCTACACCTTC
NA	TRBV5-6	NA	TRBJ1-4	CASSSYRLATNEKLFF	TGTGCCAGCAGCTCATACAGGCTCGCAACTAATGAAAAACTGTTTTTT
NA	TRBV2	NA	TRBJ2-7	CASGYSSYEQYF	TGTGCCAGCGGCTACAGCTCCTACGAGCAGTACTTC
few	TRBV19	TRBD1	TRBJ1-5	CASMAGGQPQHF	TGTGCCAGTATGGCAGGGGGTCAGCCCCAGCATTTT
NA	TRBV4-2	NA	TRBJ1-6	CASSQDQGGYNSPLHF	TGTGCCAGCAGCCAAGATCAGGGCGGCTATAATTCACCCCTCCACTTT
NA	TRBV4-2	TRBD1	TRBJ1-2	CASSQTRDRGTYGYTF	TGTGCCAGCAGCCAGACCAGGGACAGGGGGACCTATGGCTACACCTTC
NA	TRBV29-1	TRBD1	TRBJ1-2	CSVGDSGFYGYTF	TGCAGCGTTGGGGACAGCGGTTTCTATGGCTACACCTTC
NA	TRBV18	NA	TRBJ2-7	CASSPSLSSYEQYF	TGTGCCAGCTCACCAAGCTTGAGTTCCTACGAGCAGTACTTC
NA	TRBV6-1	NA	TRBJ2-1	CASSPSGIPYNEQFF	TGTGCCAGCAGTCCTTCAGGGATTCCCTACAATGAGCAGTTCTTC
NA	TRBV2	NA	TRBJ2-2	CASRIGGTGELFF	TGTGCCAGCAGAATTGGGGGGACCGGGGAGCTGTTTTTT
NA	TRBV5-1	TRBD1	TRBJ2-1	CASHGGTGYNEQFF	TGCGCCAGCCACGGAGGGACAGGTTACAATGAGCAGTTCTTC
NA	TRBV24-1	NA	TRBJ2-3	CATSDPLSPTDTQYF	TGTGCCACCAGTGACCCCCTGAGCCCGACAGATACGCAGTATTTT
NA	TRBV6-5	TRBD1	TRBJ1-6	CASRTTGSNSPLHF	TGTGCCAGCAGGACGACAGGGTCTAATTCACCCCTCCACTTT
NA	TRBV5-1	TRBD2	TRBJ2-1	CASSVASGAYNEQFF	TGCGCCAGCAGCGTAGCTAGCGGAGCCTACAATGAGCAGTTCTTC
NA	TRBV6-5	NA	TRBJ2-4	CASSPGGPKNIQYF	TGTGCCAGCAGCCCAGGGGGGCCGAAAAACATTCAGTACTTC
NA	TRBV28	NA	TRBJ2-1	CASSPRGYNEQFF	TGTGCCAGCAGCCCGAGAGGGTACAATGAGCAGTTCTTC
NA	TRBV7-2	TRBD1	TRBJ1-4	CASSTQTGGNEKLFF	TGTGCCAGCAGCACCCAGACAGGGGGGAATGAAAAACTGTTTTTT
NA	TRBV5-1	TRBD2	TRBJ2-1	CASSLADGLAGVSYNEQFF	TGCGCCAGCAGCTTGGCCGATGGGTTAGCGGGAGTCTCCTACAATGAGCAGTTCTTC
NA	TRBV9	NA	TRBJ1-6	CASSRQSGSPLHF	TGTGCCAGCAGCCGACAATCCGGTTCACCCCTCCACTTT
NA	TRBV24-1	TRBD1	TRBJ2-3	CATSQGGTDTQYF	TGTGCCACCAGTCAGGGGGGCACAGATACGCAGTATTTT
NA	TRBV19	TRBD1	TRBJ2-1	CASSISAGGSNEQFF	TGTGCCAGTAGTATATCGGCAGGGGGCTCCAATGAGCAGTTCTTC
NA	TRBV5-1	TRBD1	TRBJ2-7	CASSLQGDYEQYF	TGCGCCAGCAGCTTGCAGGGGGACTACGAGCAGTACTTC
NA	TRBV28	NA	TRBJ1-1	CASSFWSTNTEAFF	TGTGCCAGCAGTTTCTGGTCTACGAACACTGAAGCTTTCTTT
NA	TRBV3-1/TRBV3-2	NA	TRBJ2-3	CASSQGFQWRERTDTQYF	TGTGCCAGCAGCCAAGGGTTTCAGTGGCGGGAACGCACAGATACGCAGTATTTT
NA	TRBV18	TRBD1	TRBJ1-2	CASSPMRTGHGYTF	TGTGCCAGCTCACCGATGCGGACAGGGCATGGCTACACCTTC
NA	TRBV7-9	NA	TRBJ2-7	CASSLVFQGPPEQYF	TGTGCCAGCAGCTTAGTTTTTCAGGGGCCTCCCGAGCAGTACTTC
NA	TRBV5-4	TRBD1	TRBJ1-4	CASSFQGAGEKLFF	TGTGCCAGCAGCTTCCAGGGGGCGGGTGAAAAACTGTTTTTT